Presented here are 9 T cell receptor beta chains from one specimen sequenced in a study of human T cells and chemical hapten exposure. Time point indicated: patch test 1, 2 weeks after DPC sensitization. Described treatment: therapeutic diphenylcyclopropenone sensitization with weekly scalp DPC. TCRdb reprocessed the RACE reads via MiXCR and lists one record per CDR3 protein. The data show some 77,000 distinct CDR3 sequences, 10% to 13% seen once. The sample was whole blood, taken in connection with sensitization to the hapten diphenylcyclopropenone (DPC). These receptors originate from a woman aged 50 to 65 with alopecia areata. Some clones in this sample may be carry-over from other donors' samples.

V usage is TRBV29-1 and J usage is TRBJ2-5, with a possible D match to TRBD2 (6 bases). Trimming shortened V by 6 bases and J by 5 bases, and 16 bases separated the two germline ends. Germline V gene sequence: CDR1 SQVTM, CDR2 ANQGSEA. The CDR3 runs to 13 residues. CDR3 nucleotide sequence: TGCAGCGTGCGGGGACGGGCCAGGGAGACCCAGTACTTC. Protein: CSVRGRARETQYF.

This clonotype was detected a few times. The chain recombines TRBV7-2 with TRBJ1-3; 7 bases line up with TRBD1. V dropped 5 bases and J dropped 4; count of bases not matched to a gene: 11. Germline V lookup: CDR1 SGHTA, CDR2 FQGNSA. The CDR3 has 16 residues. For the CDR3, the DNA is TGTGCCAGCAGCCCTCGTAAGGGGGCGGCAGGAAACACCATATATTTT. Translation: CASSPRKGAAGNTIYF.

This clonotype was counted ten times or more. V is TRBV7-2 and J is TRBJ2-3; D uncertain. Germline values: CDR1 SGHTA, CDR2 FQGNSA. This CDR3 comprises 12 residues. The germline V and J ends were trimmed by 5 bases and 5 bases, with 8 bases remaining between them. In nucleotides, the CDR3 is TGTGCCAGCAGCCCTGTTAGAGATACGCAGTATTTT. Its protein is CASSPVRDTQYF. Filled out from reference TRBV7-2 and TRBJ2-3, the complete variable domain reads GAGVSQSPSNKVTEKGKDVELRCDPISGHTALYWYRQSLGQGLEFLIYFQGNSAPDKSGLPSDRFSAERTGGSVSTLTIQRTQQEDSAVYLCASSPVRDTQYFGPGTRLTVL.

This clonotype was found many times. V and J are TRBV28 and TRBJ2-7, with D possibly TRBD2 on 5 matching bases. Germline CDR1 is MDHEN and CDR2 is SYDVKM. V lost 7 bases and J 4 bases, leaving 14 bases between the germline ends. This CDR3 is 13 amino acids long. The CDR3 here is CASTLGRGYEQYF. DNA for the CDR3: TGTGCCAGCACCCTAGGTCGGGGATACGAGCAGTACTTC.

The rearrangement uses TRBV15 and TRBJ2-3, with 8 positions matching TRBD2. The V segment lost 5 bases and the J segment 3 bases; nucleotides outside the gene matches: 10. The CDR3 totals 16 residues. The germline V gene has CDR1 LNHNV and CDR2 YYDKDF (reference sequence). The CDR3 loop reads CATSGARAGGTDTQYF. CDR3 DNA: TGTGCCACCAGCGGAGCCCGGGCGGGAGGTACAGATACGCAGTATTTT.

This clonotype was detected a few times. The chain links TRBV28 to TRBJ2-7, with D maybe TRBD2 (5 bases). V was pared by 6 bases and J by 2 bases, with 8 bases between. Germline V CDR1 and CDR2: MDHEN, SYDVKM. This CDR3 is 12 amino acids long. The CDR3 DNA reads TGTGCCAGCAGCGGGGTTACCTACGAGCAGTACTTC. This sequence encodes CASSGVTYEQYF.

This clonotype was counted a few times. The chain links TRBV11-1 to TRBJ1-1, with no clear D. CDR1 is SGHAT and CDR2 is FQDESV in the germline V gene (reference sequence). The CDR3 sequence is 15 residues long. The V and J ends lost 3 bases and 1 base respectively, with 12 bases between them. The CDR3 reads CASSLSKGSNTEAFF. DNA of the CDR3: TGTGCCAGCAGCTTGTCTAAGGGTTCGAACACTGAAGCTTTCTTT.

This clonotype was detected only a few times. This chain uses TRBV3-1 with TRBJ2-3; either TRBD1 or TRBD2 may supply D (5 bases each). The V and J ends lost 0 bases and 6 bases respectively, with 10 bases between them. The V gene's germline CDR1 is LGHDT and CDR2 YNNKEL (reference sequence). The CDR3 totals 14 residues. For the CDR3, the DNA is TGTGCCAGCAGCCAAGAAGTGGGGACGGATACGCAGTATTTT. Its translation: CASSQEVGTDTQYF.

The chain combines TRBV5-6 with TRBJ2-5, with 8 nucleotides matching TRBD2. V was pared by 4 bases and J by 3 bases, with 5 bases of the junction left unmatched. The CDR3 extends over 14 amino acids. Germline CDR1 and CDR2: SGHDT and YYEEEE. The CDR3 protein is CASSPSGREETQYF. Here the CDR3 DNA reads TGTGCCAGCAGCCCCAGCGGGAGAGAAGAGACCCAGTACTTC.